These T cell receptor beta chains were read from a single sample in a study of T-cell memory formation after mild COVID-19. TCRdb reprocessed the 5' RACE reads with MiXCR, giving one entry per CDR3 protein. The repertoire holds roughly 410,000 distinct CDR3 sequences, with around 24% as singletons. Sequencing was done on a sample of PBMCs or a T cell subset sorted from them (not recorded which). The receptors come from an adult woman who had mild COVID-19 (a few samples of this study predate the infection). Cell type and time point are not known. CDR3s include the opening cysteine and the closing phenylalanine or tryptophan. The D gene is left open where the match is weak. Size tells how often a clone was seen (once, few, many) or the class of an expanded clone, and some rows leave it out.

j_call d_call v_call clone_size cdr3_nt cdr3_aa
TRBJ1-2 NA TRBV29-1 NA TGCAGCGTTGCCTGGAGAGGGAAGAGGGGACTTATCTTC CSVAWRGKRGLIF
TRBJ2-7 NA TRBV6-5 NA TGTGCCAGCAGACTCACCTACGAGCAGTACTTC CASRLTYEQYF
TRBJ2-3 NA TRBV5-1 NA TGCGCCAGCAAAGGGGACCCTCGAGATACGCAGTATTTT CASKGDPRDTQYF
TRBJ2-2 NA TRBV29-1 NA TGCAGCGCCTTGACGGGCCTTACCACCGGGGAGCTGTTTTTT CSALTGLTTGELFF
TRBJ2-7 NA TRBV10-3 NA TGTGCCATCAGTGTGCAGCTGAACGAGCAGTACTTC CAISVQLNEQYF
TRBJ2-1 NA TRBV24-1 few TGTGCCACCTCCAAGAAGCGGGCAGGGGGAACCTACAATGAGCAGTTCTTC CATSKKRAGGTYNEQFF
TRBJ2-1 TRBD2 TRBV5-1 NA TGCGCCAGCAGCTTGATAGCGGGAGACAGCAATGAGCAGTTCTTC CASSLIAGDSNEQFF
TRBJ2-3 TRBD1 TRBV20-1 NA TGCAGTGCTAACCTACAGGGGACAGATACGCAGTATTTT CSANLQGTDTQYF
TRBJ2-2 NA TRBV7-9 NA TGTGCCACCACGAGAGGGGAGCACACCGGGGATCTGTTTTTT CATTRGEHTGDLFF
TRBJ2-2 NA TRBV5-1 NA TGCGCCAGCAGCTTGGAAAGGGGAGCACTCACCGGGGAGCTGTTTTTT CASSLERGALTGELFF
TRBJ2-7 NA TRBV7-8 few TGTGCCAGCAGCTTAGTGTCGGCGGACGAGCAGTACTTC CASSLVSADEQYF
TRBJ2-1 NA TRBV30 NA TGTGCCTGGGGGGGGACTTTACAGAATGAGCAGTTCTTC CAWGGTLQNEQFF
TRBJ2-3 TRBD2 TRBV12-3/TRBV12-4 many TGTGCCAGCAGCGAACTAGCGGGGGTAGATACGCAGTATTTT CASSELAGVDTQYF
TRBJ2-7 TRBD1 TRBV7-6 NA TGTGCCAGCAGCTCGACGGGACAGGGCGTATACGAGCAGTACTTC CASSSTGQGVYEQYF
TRBJ2-3 NA TRBV6-1 few TGTGCCAGTGGGCCGCCGGGATGGACAGATACGCAGTATTTT CASGPPGWTDTQYF
TRBJ2-1 NA TRBV6-2/TRBV6-3 NA TGTGCCAGCAGTTCCGAACCTACCTTGGCTAGCGCCAGCTCCTACAATGAGCAGTTCTTC CASSSEPTLASASSYNEQFF
TRBJ1-3 NA TRBV7-2 few TGTGCCAGCAGCCAAGGCAACTCTGGAAACACCATATATTTT CASSQGNSGNTIYF
TRBJ1-1 TRBD1 TRBV25-1 few TGTGCCAGCAGGGTCCCCGGGACAGGGGGCCGTAAGCCTGAAGCTTTCTTT CASRVPGTGGRKPEAFF
TRBJ2-2 TRBD2 TRBV29-1 NA TGCAGCGTGGGTAGCGGGAGGGCCAGCGGGGAGCTGTTTTTT CSVGSGRASGELFF
TRBJ2-3 NA TRBV5-1 NA TGCGCCAGCAGCACCTACGGGAGACCTAGCACAGATACGCAGTATTTT CASSTYGRPSTDTQYF
TRBJ2-3 NA TRBV15 few TGTGCCACCAGCAGAGATAACCGACTAGTGACAGATACGCAGTATTTT CATSRDNRLVTDTQYF
TRBJ1-2 NA TRBV25-1 few TGTGCCAGCAGTCCCACAGGGTTAGACTATGGCTACACCTTC CASSPTGLDYGYTF
TRBJ2-1 NA TRBV24-1 NA TGTGCCACCAGTGATTCAAGGACAGAGAGTTTTGAGCAGTTCTTC CATSDSRTESFEQFF
TRBJ1-5 NA TRBV28 few TGTGCCAGCAGCTCCGATCAGCCCCAGCATTTT CASSSDQPQHF
TRBJ2-2 TRBD2 TRBV2 few TGTGCCAGCAGTACCACGGGAGGTTACACCGGGGAGCTGTTTTTT CASSTTGGYTGELFF
TRBJ2-3 NA TRBV7-9 few TGTGCCAGCAGCTATCAACCAGGAGATACGCAGTATTTT CASSYQPGDTQYF
TRBJ2-7 TRBD2 TRBV12-3/TRBV12-4 NA TGTGCCAGCGGGGGACTAGCCTCCTACGAGCAGTACTTC CASGGLASYEQYF
TRBJ1-4 NA TRBV7-8 few TGTGCCAGCAGCTTAGGGCTGGGGGAAAAACTGTTTTTT CASSLGLGEKLFF
TRBJ1-2 NA TRBV7-2 NA TGTGCCAGCAGTATGCCGGGACGCGACTATGGCTACACCTTC CASSMPGRDYGYTF